This T cell receptor (beta chain) was recorded in a study of OX40 agonist ivuxolimab in advanced cancers. Background on the study: All patients had ivuxolimab intravenously every 2 weeks at 0.01 to 10 mg/kg. Cohort: 82.7% men, mean age about 60, aged roughly 23 to 79. Eligibility admitted prior anti-PD-1, anti-PD-L1 or anti-CTLA-4 therapy; roughly 39% had some. People in dose escalation had one of these cancers: hepatocellular carcinoma, melanoma, renal cell or head and neck cancer.

Some clones are missing from TCRdb's copy, which holds only in-frame ones; the method was immunoSEQ multiplex PCR. The sample includes tens of thousands of clones, about 91% of them seen just once. V lost 2 bases to trimming and J lost 4 bases, with 13 bases between them. Germline CDR1 and CDR2: LGHNA and YNFKEQ. The CDR3 contains 15 residues. The clonotype was recovered from an adult with an advanced solid tumor such as melanoma, head and neck, liver or kidney cancer. The starting material was CD4+ or CD8+ T cells sorted from blood, obtained in a trial of the OX40 agonist ivuxolimab. V gene TRBV4-2 combines with J gene TRBJ2-3; no firm D call. DNA for the CDR3: TGTGCCAGCAGCCAACTTCCCTCTGCAGCAGATACGCAGTATTTT. It specifies CASSQLPSAADTQYF.